A selection of T cell receptor beta chains follows, all from one sample in a study of cytomegalovirus exposure and HLA in healthy donors. Generated by immunoSEQ multiplex PCR, the TCRdb table keeps only in-frame clones and is missing some. The sample holds approximately 190,000 clones. Sequencing was done on a sample of PBMCs. Receptors were obtained from a man aged 30 to 39 in good health and CMV-seronegative. Both conserved end residues are part of each CDR3. D genes are given only for firm matches.

v_gene	j_gene	d_gene	CDR3nt	CDR3aa
TRBV7-9	TRBJ1-2	-	TGTGCCAGCAGCTTAATGAATACTAGGAACTATGGCTACACCTTC	CASSLMNTRNYGYTF
TRBV19	TRBJ2-2	-	TGTGCCAGTAGTATAGGGGTGGGCCCCACCGGGGAGCTGTTTTTT	CASSIGVGPTGELFF
TRBV10-1	TRBJ2-7	-	TGCGCCAGCTCTCGCGGGATTTCCTACGAGCAGTACTTC	CASSRGISYEQYF
TRBV10-3	TRBJ1-6	-	TGTGCCATCAGGGACAGCAGCTCCTATAATTCACCCCTCCACTTT	CAIRDSSSYNSPLHF
TRBV5-1	TRBJ2-1	TRBD2	TGCGCCAGCAGCTGGGCTAGCGGGGTTTCCGGGCATGAGCAGTTCTTC	CASSWASGVSGHEQFF
TRBV11-3	TRBJ1-5	-	TGTGCCAGCAGCTTAGGGTCTGGGGGCAGGGGCAATCAGCCCCAGCATTTT	CASSLGSGGRGNQPQHF
TRBV29-1	TRBJ2-5	TRBD2	TGCAGCGTTGCCGGGGGGGCCCGGGAGACCCAGTACTTC	CSVAGGARETQYF
TRBV4-3	TRBJ1-4	TRBD1	TGCGCCAGCAGCCAAGATCGTCCAGGGGGAGGAGAAAAACTGTTTTTT	CASSQDRPGGGEKLFF
TRBV27	TRBJ1-4	-	TGTGCCAGCAGTTTACAGACAACTAATGAAAAACTGTTTTTT	CASSLQTTNEKLFF
TRBV7-2	TRBJ2-1	TRBD2	TGTGCCAGCAGCTTAGATTGGGATACTAGCGGGCGGTCCTACAATGAGCAGTTCTTC	CASSLDWDTSGRSYNEQFF
TRBV29-1	TRBJ1-3	-	TGCAGCGCGGACAGCGGCAGAAACACCATATATTTT	CSADSGRNTIYF
TRBV30	TRBJ1-5	-	TGTGCCTGGAGTTTCCAGGAAGATCAGCCCCAGCATTTT	CAWSFQEDQPQHF
TRBV28	TRBJ1-2	TRBD1	TGTGCCAGCACTAATCCGACAGGGATAAGGCCCTATGGCTACACCTTC	CASTNPTGIRPYGYTF
TRBV19	TRBJ1-1	-	TGTGCCAGTAGTGCGGCTTTGGACACTGAAGCTTTCTTT	CASSAALDTEAFF
TRBV29-1	TRBJ1-2	TRBD1	TGCAGCGTTGGCTGGGACAGCTATGGCTACACCTTC	CSVGWDSYGYTF
TRBV6-5	TRBJ2-1	-	TGTGCCAGCAGTTCCCCCCGGGTGGGTGAGCAGTTCTTC	CASSSPRVGEQFF
TRBV2	TRBJ1-5	TRBD1	TGTGCCAGCGATACAGGGGGCCAGCCCCAGCATTTT	CASDTGGQPQHF
TRBV28	TRBJ1-5	-	TGTGCCAGCAGTTTATCAGGGAAGTACCGTGAGAGCAATCAGCCCCAGCATTTT	CASSLSGKYRESNQPQHF
TRBV6-6	TRBJ1-1	-	TGTGCCAGCAGTTACCAGGGAGCGGGCACTGAAGCTTTCTTT	CASSYQGAGTEAFF
TRBV7-9	TRBJ1-2	TRBD1	TGTGCCAGCAGCTCGGGACAGGGGAGGTATGGCTACACCTTC	CASSSGQGRYGYTF
TRBV7-8	TRBJ1-1	TRBD1	TGTGCCAGCAGCTTAACTTACGACAGGGGTAACACTGAAGCTTTCTTT	CASSLTYDRGNTEAFF
TRBV11-3	TRBJ2-7	-	TGTGCCAGCAGCTTAGAGTCAGGGTGGACCTACGAGCAGTACTTC	CASSLESGWTYEQYF
TRBV30	TRBJ1-2	-	TGTGCCTGGAGTGTATACAGGGCCGGTTACGCCTTC	CAWSVYRAGYAF
TRBV5-6	TRBJ2-5	TRBD2	TGTGCCAGCAGCCTGTTCGGGACTAAAGAGACCCAGTACTTC	CASSLFGTKETQYF
TRBV11-3	TRBJ2-6	-	TGTGCCAGCGGCAGGGTAGGGGGGGCCAACGTCCTGACTTTC	CASGRVGGANVLTF
TRBV6-5	TRBJ1-2	TRBD1	TGTGCCAGCAAGGGACAGCTGGCCAACTATGGCTACACCTTC	CASKGQLANYGYTF
TRBV29-1	TRBJ1-1	-	TGCAGCGTGGCCCGGGACACAAACACTGAAGCTTTCTTT	CSVARDTNTEAFF
TRBV5-4	TRBJ2-3	-	TGTGCCAGCAGCTTGTCGACGGGAGAGATAGATACGCAGTATTTT	CASSLSTGEIDTQYF
TRBV18	TRBJ2-7	-	TGTGCCAGCTCGCCTTCCGCGGAGAACGAGCAGTACTTC	CASSPSAENEQYF
TRBV7-2	TRBJ2-5	TRBD2	TGTGCCAGCAGCGGAAGCGGGGGGGCTACCGAGACCCAGTACTTC	CASSGSGGATETQYF
TRBV18	TRBJ2-2	TRBD1	TGTGCCAGCTCCCTTACAGGGGGGAGCACCGGGGAGCTGTTTTTT	CASSLTGGSTGELFF
TRBV5-4	TRBJ2-7	-	TGTGCCAGCAGCTTCCGGGACACCGCCTACGAGCAGTACTTC	CASSFRDTAYEQYF
TRBV5-1	TRBJ2-7	TRBD2	TGCGCCAGCAGCGCACCGGGACTAGCGGGGATCCACGAGCAGTACTTC	CASSAPGLAGIHEQYF
TRBV6-1	TRBJ2-2	TRBD1	TGTGCCATCAGGACAGGGTTAAACACCGGGGAGCTGTTTTTT	CAIRTGLNTGELFF
TRBV9	TRBJ1-3	-	TGTGCCAGCAGCGTAGGAGGGTTTGGAAACACCATATATTTT	CASSVGGFGNTIYF
TRBV29-1	TRBJ1-4	TRBD1	TGCAGCGTTGGGACAGGGTTTGATGAAAAACTGTTTTTT	CSVGTGFDEKLFF
TRBV6-5	TRBJ2-1	-	TGTGCCAGCAGTTACTCGATTGGGAGCTCCTACAATGAGCAGTTCTTC	CASSYSIGSSYNEQFF
TRBV5-6	TRBJ2-4	TRBD1	TGTGCCAGCAGCTTGGGCGCAGGGGGTCTCTCCAAAAACATTCAGTACTTC	CASSLGAGGLSKNIQYF
TRBV4-1	TRBJ2-3	-	TGCGCCAGCAGCCAAGATCAGGGGTCCAGGGGAGATACGCAGTATTTT	CASSQDQGSRGDTQYF
TRBV7-2	TRBJ2-1	-	TGTGCCAGCAGCCCAGGGTCCTGGGCCACCCTGTTCTTC	CASSPGSWATLFF
TRBV7-7	TRBJ1-1	-	TGTGCCAGCAGCTTTTCACTGAGGGCTGAAGCTTTCTTT	CASSFSLRAEAFF
TRBV4-2	TRBJ2-7	TRBD1	TGTGCCAGCAGCCAAGAGGGACAGGGAATCGGCGAGCAGTACTTC	CASSQEGQGIGEQYF
TRBV30	TRBJ1-5	-	TGTGCCTGGGATAGCGGGGGGGCCGGGCAGCCCCAGCATTTT	CAWDSGGAGQPQHF
TRBV11-2	TRBJ1-1	TRBD1	TGTGCCAGCGGTCGACAGGGGGTTAGAGTGAACACTGAAGCTTTCTTT	CASGRQGVRVNTEAFF
TRBV30	TRBJ1-2	TRBD1	TGTGCCTGGAATGGACAGGGGTATGGCTACACCTTC	CAWNGQGYGYTF
TRBV7-8	TRBJ2-3	TRBD2	TGTGCCAGCAGCTTAGGCGGGGGGGCCCCGGATACGCAGTATTTT	CASSLGGGAPDTQYF
TRBV5-6	TRBJ2-3	-	TGTGCCAGCAGCGCCACATCCGGGTACACAGATACGCAGTATTTT	CASSATSGYTDTQYF
TRBV5-4	TRBJ1-1	TRBD1	TGTGCCAGCAGCTTGGCTGGACAGGGGTACGGGAACACTGAAGCTTTCTTT	CASSLAGQGYGNTEAFF
TRBV30	TRBJ1-4	TRBD1	TGTGCCGCGGACAGGCCAAATGAAAAACTGTTTTTT	CAADRPNEKLFF
TRBV5-4	TRBJ2-7	TRBD2	TGTGCCAGCAGCCCGAGCGGGGGGGCCTACGAGCAGTACTTC	CASSPSGGAYEQYF
TRBV4-1	TRBJ1-2	-	TGCGCCAGCAGCCAAGCGGCAGGGGCCAGCTATGGCTACACCTTC	CASSQAAGASYGYTF
TRBV11-2	TRBJ2-1	-	TGTGCCAGCAGCCTCACCGGCCAGGGGCAGCGCACCTACAATGAGCAGTTCTTC	CASSLTGQGQRTYNEQFF
TRBV9	TRBJ2-7	TRBD1	TGTGCCAGCAGCCCCTCAGGGGGAATGGGATACGAGCAGTACTTC	CASSPSGGMGYEQYF
TRBV4-1	TRBJ1-2	-	TGCGCCAGCAGCCCACCGCGGGAGAAGAACTATGGCTACACCTTC	CASSPPREKNYGYTF
TRBV9	TRBJ2-7	-	TGTGCCAGCAGCGTAGGCCCCGTGGTCGGGAGCTACGAGCAGTACTTC	CASSVGPVVGSYEQYF
TRBV5-1	TRBJ2-7	TRBD2	TGCGCCAGCAGCCCGGGACTAGCGGTCCACGAGCAGTACTTC	CASSPGLAVHEQYF